This entry lists 17 T cell receptor beta chains sequenced from one sample in a study of CD8+ T cells in alopecia areata. Extraction of RNA preceded its reverse transcription into cDNA, which served as the sequencing template. Data came from immunoSEQ multiplex PCR; TCRdb stores just in-frame clones and leaves some out. Seen here are 200,000 to 250,000 clones, about 53% observed once, and the top ten hold around 0.46%. The source was CD4+ T cells sorted from blood, collected at week 0. The receptors here all came from a human donor with alopecia areata.

This clone was recorded once. This chain connects TRBV19 to TRBJ2-7, with D tentatively TRBD1 (6 bases). The germline gives CDR1 LNHDA, CDR2 SQIVND (reference sequence). The CDR3 extends over 15 amino acids. The germline V and J ends were trimmed by 3 bases and 1 base, with 13 bases remaining between them. The CDR3 bases are TGTGCCAGTAGTATTGGAACAGGGCGATCCTACGAGCAGTACTTC. The encoded protein is CASSIGTGRSYEQYF.

The rearrangement joins TRBV7-9 to TRBJ2-7; 11 nucleotides match TRBD1. Unmatched junction bases numbered 5, after V lost 1 base and J lost 6 bases. The CDR3 runs to 15 residues. The germline V gene has CDR1 SEHNR and CDR2 FQNEAQ (reference sequence). This CDR3 reads CASSLVPDRGREQYF. As DNA, the CDR3 is TGTGCCAGCAGCTTAGTTCCGGACAGGGGGCGCGAGCAGTACTTC.

CDR3 sequence: CSVGQGADGYTF. CDR3 sequence (DNA): TGCAGCGTTGGACAGGGGGCGGATGGCTACACCTTC. The genes are TRBV29-1 and TRBJ1-2; 10 bases line up with TRBD1. Germline values: CDR1 SQVTM, CDR2 ANQGSEA. The CDR3 runs 12 residues. Unmatched junction bases numbered 2, after V lost 4 bases and J lost 6 bases.

The chain carries TRBV6-5 and TRBJ2-7; 7 positions agree with TRBD2. V shed 0 bases, J shed 2 bases, and the junction held 4 bases outside the gene matches. Germline V gene lookup returns CDR1 MNHEY and CDR2 SVGAGI. This CDR3 contains 15 residues. CDR3 nucleotide sequence: TGTGCCAGCAGTTACTCGTCAAGCGGGGCCTACGAGCAGTACTTC. Amino acids: CASSYSSSGAYEQYF.

The V gene is TRBV7-2, the J gene TRBJ2-3; maybe TRBD2 (6 bases). V shed 1 base and J shed 4 bases, with 12 bases lying between them. The CDR3 totals 15 residues. Looked up from germline, CDR1 is SGHTA and CDR2 is FQGNSA. CDR3 amino acids: CASSLGPAGSDTQYF. For the CDR3, the DNA is TGTGCCAGCAGCTTAGGGCCGGCGGGGTCAGATACGCAGTATTTT.

The V gene is TRBV29-1, the J gene TRBJ2-1; TRBD2 matches 10 bases. V gave up 8 bases and J gave up 6 bases; unmatched junction bases: 4. In germline, CDR1 is SQVTM, CDR2 ANQGSEA. The CDR3 consists of 12 residues. CDR3 residues: CSPRTSGNEQFF. The CDR3 region has the DNA TGCAGCCCTCGGACTAGCGGCAATGAGCAGTTCTTC.

This chain joins TRBV30 and TRBJ1-1, with D maybe TRBD1 (5 bases). CDR3 size: 13 residues. V shed 2 bases and J shed 1 base, with 8 bases lying between them. Germline loops: CDR1 GTSNPN, CDR2 SVGIG (reference sequence). Here the CDR3 DNA reads TGTGCCTGGAGTTGGCAGGGGAACACTGAAGCTTTCTTT. Translating it yields CAWSWQGNTEAFF.

V and J are TRBV27 and TRBJ1-5; 8 bases are shared with TRBD1. There are 15 residues in the CDR3. Germline CDR1 and CDR2: MNHEY and SMNVEV (reference sequence). J gave up 6 bases and V 3 bases, and 7 bases lay outside the gene matches. CDR3: CASSFGGQGFQPQHF. CDR3 DNA: TGTGCCAGCAGTTTCGGTGGACAGGGCTTTCAGCCCCAGCATTTT.

The chain joins TRBV11-2 to TRBJ1-4, with D possibly matching TRBD1 (6 bases). The J call may be in error: the DNA end matches TRBJ2-2 better. From germline, CDR1 is SGHAT and CDR2 FQNNGV. This CDR3 contains 13 residues. This chain's CDR3 is CASSLDRDTELFF. The DNA for the CDR3 is TGTGCCAGCAGCTTAGACCGGGACACGGAGCTGTTTTTT.

V is TRBV2 and J is TRBJ2-1, with 9 bases fitting TRBD2. CDR1 SNHLY and CDR2 FYNNEI come from the germline V gene. Trimming cost V 3 bases and J 5 bases; bases outside gene matches: 5. The CDR3 is 15 amino acids. The CDR3 DNA is TGTGCCAGCAGTGAGGGGGGACTAGCTAACAATGAGCAGTTCTTC. This encodes CASSEGGLANNEQFF.

Of note for this clone: A read error may account for a junction end that differs from germline. V usage is TRBV5-1 and J usage is TRBJ2-2; the D is unclear. The length of the CDR3 is 15 residues. CDR1 SGHRS and CDR2 YFSETQ come from the germline V gene. The CDR3 loop reads CASSLDGPNTGELFF. Written as DNA, the CDR3 is TGCGCCAGCAGTTTGGACGGCCCGAACACCGGGGAGCTGTTTTTT.

The chain joins TRBV25-1 to TRBJ2-7, with D uncertain. There are 15 residues in the CDR3. CDR1 is MGHDK, CDR2 SYGVNS, per germline. V was pared by 6 bases and J by 0 bases, with 15 bases between. CDR3 sequence: CASSFFETSSYEQYF. CDR3 coding DNA: TGTGCCAGCAGCTTCTTCGAGACCAGCTCCTACGAGCAGTACTTC.

The chain combines TRBV9 with TRBJ1-2; D is uncertain. Germline loops: CDR1 SGDLS, CDR2 YYNGEE. This CDR3 comprises 14 residues. V was pared by 4 bases and J by 6 bases, with 16 bases between. DNA of the CDR3: TGTGCCAGCAGCCCCTTCTTGGGTACCCATGGCTACACCTTC. As protein: CASSPFLGTHGYTF.

This chain uses TRBV5-4 with TRBJ2-7; TRBD2 matches at 11 bases. The CDR3 covers 14 residues. J gave up 5 bases and V 4 bases, and 5 bases lay outside the gene matches. Germline V CDR1 and CDR2: SGHNT, YYREEE (reference sequence). CDR3 DNA sequence: TGTGCCAGCAGCCTTAGCGGGGGGGCGGACGAGCAGTACTTC. It encodes CASSLSGGADEQYF.

There are a few counts of this clone. The V call is TRBV19, the J call TRBJ1-1; D is perhaps TRBD1 (5 bases). Germline loops: CDR1 LNHDA, CDR2 SQIVND (reference sequence). The CDR3 has 11 amino acids. The CDR3 loop is CAIRVNTEAFF. In DNA, the CDR3 is TGTGCGATCAGGGTGAACACTGAAGCTTTCTTT.

V gene TRBV19 combines with J gene TRBJ1-5, with 8 nucleotides matching TRBD1. The CDR3 extends over 15 amino acids. The V gene end was trimmed by 5 bases and the J gene end by 3 bases; junction bases not matched to a gene: 6. The V gene's germline CDR1 is LNHDA and CDR2 SQIVND (reference sequence). The chain's CDR3 is CASSARDRNNQPQHF. The CDR3 nucleotides read TGTGCCAGTAGTGCCCGGGACAGGAACAATCAGCCCCAGCATTTT.

V and J are TRBV2 and TRBJ2-6; unclear D gene. CDR1 and CDR2 from the germline V gene are SNHLY and FYNNEI. V dropped 9 bases and J dropped 4 bases, with 7 bases sitting between them. This CDR3 comprises 12 residues. CDR3 bases: TGTGCCAGTGGACCCGGGGCCAACGTCCTGACTTTC. Its translation is CASGPGANVLTF.